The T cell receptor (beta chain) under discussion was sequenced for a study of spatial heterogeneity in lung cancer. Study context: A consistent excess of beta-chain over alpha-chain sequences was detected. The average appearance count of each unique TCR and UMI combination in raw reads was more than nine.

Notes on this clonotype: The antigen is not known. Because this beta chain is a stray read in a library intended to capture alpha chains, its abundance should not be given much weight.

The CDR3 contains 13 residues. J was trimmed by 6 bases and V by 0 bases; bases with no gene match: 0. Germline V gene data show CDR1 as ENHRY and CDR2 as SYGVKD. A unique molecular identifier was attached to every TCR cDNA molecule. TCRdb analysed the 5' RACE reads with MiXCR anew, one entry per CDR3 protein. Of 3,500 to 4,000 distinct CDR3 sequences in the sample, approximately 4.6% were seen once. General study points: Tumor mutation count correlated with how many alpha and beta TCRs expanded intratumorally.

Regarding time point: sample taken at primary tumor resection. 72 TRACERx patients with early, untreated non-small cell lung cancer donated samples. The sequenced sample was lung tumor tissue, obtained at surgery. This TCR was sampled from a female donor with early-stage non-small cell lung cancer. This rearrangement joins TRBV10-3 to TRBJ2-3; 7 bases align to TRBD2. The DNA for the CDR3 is TGTGCCATCAGTGAGTCTAGCGGGGATACGCAGTATTTT. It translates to CAISESSGDTQYF.